This T cell receptor (beta chain) was found in a study of beta chain features in type 1 diabetes. Whole-study findings and limits: Patients with type 1 diabetes carried fewer insertions and had more deletions at their VDJ junctions.

The authors reverse transcribed all of the isolated RNA, so sequencing captured expressed TCRB transcripts. Measured with immunoSEQ multiplex PCR; TCRdb has only the in-frame clones, and not every one. The sample lists some 410,000 clones, about an eighth occurring once. On this clone: The antigen is unknown.

Material: naive CD4+ T cells from blood. The clonotype originates from a woman under 30 in good health.

As DNA, the CDR3 is TGCAGTGCTAGTAAAAGGCGTGAGCAGTTCTTC. Protein sequence: CSASKRREQFF. The chain recombines TRBV20-1 with TRBJ2-1; D unclear. Germline V gene lookup returns CDR1 DFQATT and CDR2 SNEGSKA (reference sequence). This CDR3 spans 11 amino acids. Trimming took off 3 bases at V and 9 bases at J, with 9 bases between the two ends.